This record covers a single T cell receptor beta chain. J gave up 2 bases and V 7 bases, and 6 bases lay outside the gene matches. CDR1 and CDR2 (germline): SNHLY, FYNNEI. This CDR3 spans 14 amino acids. Original handling: For nucleated cells, counts were estimated from reference gene primer amplification. The data were produced by immunoSEQ multiplex PCR, yet TCRdb's version contains in-frame clones alone and is incomplete. V, J and clone size are taken as reported in that table, and D and trimming were inferred from the DNA itself. The data contain 200,000 to 250,000 clones, around 86% of them seen just once; the ten biggest clones take up more than 3.5%. The record originates from a study of blood T cell repertoires in COVID-19.

Sequencing input: PBMCs or T cells enriched from blood (not recorded which). The chain couples TRBV2 to TRBJ1-1, with TRBD1 matching over 8 bases. This clonotype was sampled from a middle-aged woman with acute COVID-19. DNA of the CDR3: TGTGCCAGCACGACAGGGGCTCTTAACACTGAAGCTTTCTTT. It translates to CASTTGALNTEAFF. Combining the CDR3 with reference TRBV2 and TRBJ1-1 gives the whole variable domain EPEVTQTPSHQVTQMGQEVILRCVPISNHLYFYWYRQILGQKVEFLVSFYNNEISEKSEIFDDQFSVERPDGSNFTLKIRSTKLEDSAMYFCASTTGALNTEAFFGQGTRLTVV.